These 8 T cell receptor beta chains were sequenced from one sample in a study of cytomegalovirus exposure and HLA in healthy donors. 60 Vbeta and 13 Jbeta primers were used in PCR. Clones were sequenced by immunoSEQ multiplex PCR, and TCRdb holds only the in-frame ones, with some missing. The table has some 57,000 clones, roughly 70% seen once. The sequenced sample consisted of PBMCs. The receptors originated from a woman aged 55-69 years in good health and CMV-seropositive.

J is TRBJ2-7 and V is TRBV7-6; the match to TRBD2 covers 8 bases. The CDR3 runs to 15 residues. The ends lost 3 bases at V and 2 bases at J; junction bases unmatched: 6. CDR1 and CDR2 (germline): SGHVS, FNYEAQ. The CDR3 bases are TGTGCCAGCAGCTTGTTATCGGGGGGGCCCTACGAGCAGTACTTC. Translated, it gives CASSLLSGGPYEQYF.

This clone was counted between two and nine times. One junction end disagrees with the germline gene, perhaps due to a read error. This chain uses TRBV5-1 with TRBJ2-7; perhaps TRBD1 as D (5 bases). The CDR3 is 14 residues long. CDR1 is SGHRS and CDR2 is YFSETQ in the germline V gene. The CDR3 reads CATSWTRFSYEQYF. In DNA form, the CDR3 reads TGCGCCACCAGCTGGACACGATTCTCCTACGAGCAGTACTTC.

The chain recombines TRBV9 with TRBJ2-2; a possible D gene is TRBD1 (5 bases). CDR1 is SGDLS and CDR2 is YYNGEE in the germline V gene. Trimming shortened V by 1 base and J by 0 bases, and 10 bases separated the two germline ends. This CDR3 comprises 16 residues. The CDR3 nucleotides read TGTGCCAGCAGCGTAAGCGTGACAGCGAACACCGGGGAGCTGTTTTTT. This codes for CASSVSVTANTGELFF.

The chain carries TRBV15 and TRBJ2-5, with TRBD2 identical over 11 bases. This CDR3 has 17 amino acids. V trimming: 6 bases; J trimming: 4 bases; junction bases outside the gene matches: 13. Germline-derived CDR1 and CDR2 are LNHNV and YYDKDF (reference sequence). The CDR3 loop is CATRKTSGGPWGETQYF. The CDR3 nucleotides read TGTGCCACCAGAAAAACTAGCGGGGGACCCTGGGGAGAGACCCAGTACTTC.

J is TRBJ2-2 and V is TRBV6-1, with 10 bases aligning to TRBD1. Germline CDR1 is MNHNS and CDR2 is SASEGT. J gave up 3 bases and V 2 bases, and 3 bases lay outside the gene matches. The CDR3 contains 16 residues. CDR3 in DNA: TGTGCCAGCAGTGAAAGACAGGGGGCGGACACCGGGGAGCTGTTTTTT. Translated, it gives CASSERQGADTGELFF.

The chain is built from TRBV19 and TRBJ1-5; no definite D call. CDR3 length equals 13 residues. Between the trimmed V and J ends, which lost 5 bases and 4 bases, there was a span of 9 bases. The germline gives CDR1 LNHDA, CDR2 SQIVND (reference sequence). The CDR3: CASSRGVNQPQHF. The CDR3 DNA is TGTGCCAGTAGTCGCGGGGTTAATCAGCCCCAGCATTTT.

The chain has TRBV9 and TRBJ1-4; D is undetermined. The CDR3 has 16 residues. Trimming stripped 0 bases from V and 0 bases from J, with 9 bases between. From germline, CDR1 is SGDLS and CDR2 YYNGEE. CDR3 nucleotides: TGTGCCAGCAGCGTAGCTACCGGGACAACTAATGAAAAACTGTTTTTT. Protein: CASSVATGTTNEKLFF.

The genes are TRBV5-1 and TRBJ1-5, with D uncertain. V lost 3 bases and J 9 bases, leaving 13 bases between the germline ends. The CDR3 is 13 residues long. Germline V gene data show CDR1 as SGHRS and CDR2 as YFSETQ. The CDR3: CASSSEGRTPQHF. The CDR3 DNA sequence: TGCGCCAGCAGCTCTGAAGGGAGAACGCCCCAGCATTTT.